This T cell receptor beta chain came from a study of neoadjuvant anti-PD-1 for oral cavity cancer. Looking at the study overall: Patients without progression received a fourth nivolumab dose around day 43, then surgical resection on days 50-56.

Germline V gene lookup returns CDR1 MNHNY and CDR2 SVGAGI (reference sequence). This CDR3 has 15 amino acids. Losses at the gene ends were 2 bases for V and 0 bases for J; bases not matched to a gene: 2. Patients were newly diagnosed with stage II-IVA oral cavity squamous cell carcinoma without prior systemic or radiation treatment. Turning to this clone: The antigen is not known.

Overall study findings and caveats: Higher pretreatment blood Treg/Th17 ratios correlated with higher pretreatment blood and lower post-treatment tumor TCRbeta clonality.

Sequencing used immunoSEQ multiplex PCR; TCRdb keeps in-frame clones, though not all of them. There are 30,000 to 35,000 clones in the sample; 87% occur only once, and 3.5% lies in the top ten. The sequence came from a person aged 35 to 85 with oral cavity squamous cell carcinoma. The gene calls are TRBV6-6 and TRBJ1-1, with 8 nucleotides matching TRBD1. Sample: PBMCs, taken before nivolumab (anti-PD-1) treatment. The CDR3 nucleotides read TGTGCCAGCAGTTACCCGACAGGGGTGAACACTGAAGCTTTCTTT. This translates into CASSYPTGVNTEAFF.